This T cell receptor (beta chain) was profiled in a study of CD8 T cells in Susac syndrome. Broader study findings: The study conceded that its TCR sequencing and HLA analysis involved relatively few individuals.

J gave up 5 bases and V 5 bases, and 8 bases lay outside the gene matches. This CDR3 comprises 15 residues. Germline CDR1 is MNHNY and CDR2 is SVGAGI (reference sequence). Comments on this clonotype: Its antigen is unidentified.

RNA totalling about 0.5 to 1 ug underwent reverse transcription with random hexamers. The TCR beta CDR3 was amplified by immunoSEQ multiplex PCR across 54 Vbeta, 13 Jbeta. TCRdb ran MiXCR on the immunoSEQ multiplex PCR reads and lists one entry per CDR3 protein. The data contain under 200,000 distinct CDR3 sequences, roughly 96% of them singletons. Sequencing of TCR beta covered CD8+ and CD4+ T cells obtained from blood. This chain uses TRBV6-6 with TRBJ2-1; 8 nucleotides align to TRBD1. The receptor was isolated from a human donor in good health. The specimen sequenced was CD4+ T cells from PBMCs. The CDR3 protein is CASSDGQGRHNEQFF. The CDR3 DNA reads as TGTGCCAGCAGTGACGGACAGGGAAGACACAATGAGCAGTTCTTC.